The 18 T cell receptor beta chains reported below all come from one sample, sequenced in a study of blood T cell repertoires in COVID-19. Sequenced by immunoSEQ multiplex PCR; TCRdb stores in-frame clones only, minus some. The sample carries 50,000 to 60,000 clones, around 86% recorded once. The source material was peripheral blood. The receptors derive from a man between 65 and 85 years old with active COVID-19.

The chain carries TRBV7-2 and TRBJ1-6, with D tentatively TRBD1 (5 bases). V lost 5 bases and J lost 2, with 16 bases in between. The CDR3 length is 17 residues. Germline CDR1 reads SGHTA; CDR2 reads FQGNSA. CDR3 nucleotides: TGTGCCAGCAGCCCGACTCGCCAAGGGGCCTATAATTCACCCCTCCACTTT. Translated, it gives CASSPTRQGAYNSPLHF.

The J gene is TRBJ2-5, the V gene TRBV7-3, with 10 bases matching TRBD2. V lost 2 bases and J lost 5; bases outside the gene matches: 5. The CDR3 runs to 15 residues. CDR1 and CDR2 (germline): SGHTA, FQGTGA. The chain's CDR3 is CASSLGAGGQETQYF. Here the CDR3 DNA reads TGTGCCAGCAGCTTAGGAGCGGGGGGGCAGGAGACCCAGTACTTC.

The V and J genes are TRBV5-1 and TRBJ2-5; TRBD2 agrees at 7 bases. The V and J ends lost 4 bases and 1 base, in that order; junction bases with no gene match: 1. Germline-derived CDR1 and CDR2 are SGHRS and YFSETQ. This CDR3 spans 13 amino acids. The CDR3 coding sequence is TGCGCCAGCAGCGGACTAGTCCAAGAGACCCAGTACTTC. It specifies CASSGLVQETQYF. Looking up the rest from reference TRBV5-1 and TRBJ2-5 gives the full variable domain: KAGVTQTPRYLIKTRGQQVTLSCSPISGHRSVSWYQQTPGQGLQFLFEYFSETQRNKGNFPGRFSGRQFSNSRSEMNVSTLELGDSALYLCASSGLVQETQYFGPGTRLLVL.

The sample holds one count of this clone. The chain recombines TRBV7-3 with TRBJ1-1, with D uncertain. The CDR3 has 14 residues. Deletions cut 1 base from V and 3 bases from J, with 9 bases between. Germline values: CDR1 SGHTA, CDR2 FQGTGA. CDR3 amino acids: CASSLSGMDTEAFF. For the CDR3, the DNA is TGTGCCAGCAGCTTAAGCGGGATGGACACTGAAGCTTTCTTT.

The chain carries TRBV5-3 and TRBJ1-1, with 9 bases lining up with TRBD1. TRBV5-3 is an ORF, and what it does is uncertain. The CDR3 runs 15 residues. V was clipped by 0 bases and J by 5 bases; unmatched bases: 5. The CDR3 DNA sequence: TGTGCCAGAAGCTTGGTACAGGGGGCTATGACTGAAGCTTTCTTT. It translates to CARSLVQGAMTEAFF.

J is TRBJ2-7 and V is TRBV21-1; the DNA was not used to check the table's D call, TRBD1. TRBV21-1 is reported as a pseudogene. The CDR3 contains 13 residues. DNA of the CDR3: TGTGCGGCCACAGGGGTCCCTAGCTACGAGCAGTACTTC. This sequence encodes CAATGVPSYEQYF.

The gene calls are TRBV10-2 and TRBJ2-7, with TRBD1 matching 8 bases. With 6 bases clipped from V and 3 bases from J, the junction kept 10 bases outside the gene matches. CDR1 and CDR2 (germline): WSHSY, SAAADI. The CDR3 is 15 residues long. CDR3 amino acids: CASRSAGTGNYEQYF. The CDR3 DNA reads TGCGCCAGCAGATCCGCCGGGACAGGTAACTACGAGCAGTACTTC.

This chain links TRBV21-1 with TRBJ2-7; the table gives TRBD1 as D, unverified against the DNA. TRBV21-1 is described as a pseudogene. The CDR3 is 18 amino acids. The CDR3, as DNA: TGTGCCAGCAGCAAACCTGCCCGACAGGGGGCTGAGACCTACGAGCAGTACTTC. Translated: CASSKPARQGAETYEQYF.

The V and J genes are TRBV3-1 (or the pseudogene TRBV3-2) and TRBJ2-3, with D perhaps matching TRBD2 (5 bases). V gave up 3 bases and J gave up 2 bases, with 12 bases separating them. Germline values: CDR1 LGHDT, CDR2 YNNKEL (reference sequence). The CDR3 is 15 residues long. The CDR3 region is CASSQSSGPTDTQYF. The CDR3 DNA reads as TGTGCCAGCAGCCAGTCCAGCGGCCCCACAGATACGCAGTATTTT.

The rearrangement joins TRBV29-1 to TRBJ2-3; D gene uncertain. The CDR3 covers 14 residues. From germline, CDR1 is SQVTM and CDR2 ANQGSEA. V lost 2 bases and J lost 2, with 11 bases in between. CDR3 nucleotides: TGCAGCGTTGAATCCCCTGACATCACAGATACGCAGTATTTT. As protein: CSVESPDITDTQYF.

V usage is TRBV2 and J usage is TRBJ2-5; 8 nucleotides agree with TRBD2. The CDR3 covers 13 residues. J was trimmed by 5 bases and V by 8 bases; bases with no gene match: 7. CDR1 is SNHLY and CDR2 is FYNNEI in the germline V gene. The CDR3 reads CASGPGLVETQYF. CDR3 nucleotide sequence: TGTGCCAGCGGCCCGGGACTAGTGGAGACCCAGTACTTC.

The V gene is TRBV11-2, the J gene TRBJ1-6; TRBD1 might be the D (6 bases). The CDR3 loop spans 16 amino acids. Trimming stripped 1 base from V and 10 bases from J, with 17 bases between. Germline V gene lookup returns CDR1 SGHAT and CDR2 FQNNGV. In DNA form, the CDR3 reads TGTGCCAGCAGCTTAGGCAGGGGCGGAGGTGGATCACCCCTCCACTTT. Amino acid sequence: CASSLGRGGGGSPLHF.

The chain combines TRBV6-2 or TRBV6-3 with TRBJ2-5, with TRBD2 identical over 10 bases. Trimming took 2 bases from V and 8 from J; bases not matched to a gene: 20. The CDR3 runs to 19 residues. The germline V gene encodes CDR1 MNHEY and CDR2 SVGEGT. The CDR3 DNA sequence: TGTGCCAGCAGTTACCGCAGCGGGGGGGCCCGTTTGAGTCATCAAACCCAGTACTTC. It codes for CASSYRSGGARLSHQTQYF.

J is TRBJ1-3 and V is TRBV13, with D uncertain. Germline V gene lookup returns CDR1 PRHDT and CDR2 FYEKMQ (reference sequence). The CDR3 sequence is 14 residues long. V gave up 2 bases and J gave up 2 bases, with 7 bases separating them. CDR3 in amino acids: CASSLWHTGNTIYF. Here the CDR3 DNA reads TGTGCCAGCAGCTTATGGCACACTGGAAACACCATATATTTT.

This chain joins TRBV6-2 or TRBV6-3 and TRBJ2-5; possible D gene TRBD2, 5 bases. Germline lookup yields CDR1 MNHEY and CDR2 SVGEGT. This CDR3 has 15 residues. V lost 5 bases and J 7 bases, leaving 20 bases between the germline ends. The CDR3 sequence is CASSPRGGYPGTQYF. CDR3 DNA sequence: TGTGCCAGCAGTCCACGAGGAGGCTACCCGGGGACCCAGTACTTC.

This clone was seen a handful of times. This chain uses TRBV7-2 with TRBJ1-6; no clear D gene. The V gene lost 1 base and the J gene lost 10 bases, with 5 bases spanning the gap. CDR3 length: 12 residues. Germline CDR1 and CDR2: SGHTA and FQGNSA. CDR3 amino acids: CASSLERSPLHF. The CDR3 coding sequence is TGTGCCAGCAGCTTAGAGAGGTCACCCCTCCACTTT.

The rearrangement links TRBV5-1 to TRBJ1-1; 7 nucleotides match TRBD1. V gave up 1 base and J gave up 3 bases; unmatched junction bases: 6. Per germline, CDR1 SGHRS and CDR2 YFSETQ. The CDR3 sequence is 15 residues long. The CDR3 nucleotides read TGCGCCAGCAGCTTGATTGGACAGGCTTACACTGAAGCTTTCTTT. It is translated as CASSLIGQAYTEAFF.

The chain combines TRBV5-6 with TRBJ1-4, with D hard to call. V lost 1 base to trimming and J lost 8 bases, with 9 bases between them. The CDR3 runs 13 residues. In germline, CDR1 is SGHDT, CDR2 YYEEEE. Written as DNA, the CDR3 is TGTGCCAGCAGCTTGCGAGCAACCGAAAAACTGTTTTTT. Amino acids: CASSLRATEKLFF. The variable domain in full, completed from reference TRBV5-6 and TRBJ1-4, reads DAGVTQSPTHLIKTRGQQVTLRCSPKSGHDTVSWYQQALGQGPQFIFQYYEEEERQRGNFPDRFSGHQFPNYSSELNVNALLLGDSALYLCASSLRATEKLFFGSGTQLSVL.